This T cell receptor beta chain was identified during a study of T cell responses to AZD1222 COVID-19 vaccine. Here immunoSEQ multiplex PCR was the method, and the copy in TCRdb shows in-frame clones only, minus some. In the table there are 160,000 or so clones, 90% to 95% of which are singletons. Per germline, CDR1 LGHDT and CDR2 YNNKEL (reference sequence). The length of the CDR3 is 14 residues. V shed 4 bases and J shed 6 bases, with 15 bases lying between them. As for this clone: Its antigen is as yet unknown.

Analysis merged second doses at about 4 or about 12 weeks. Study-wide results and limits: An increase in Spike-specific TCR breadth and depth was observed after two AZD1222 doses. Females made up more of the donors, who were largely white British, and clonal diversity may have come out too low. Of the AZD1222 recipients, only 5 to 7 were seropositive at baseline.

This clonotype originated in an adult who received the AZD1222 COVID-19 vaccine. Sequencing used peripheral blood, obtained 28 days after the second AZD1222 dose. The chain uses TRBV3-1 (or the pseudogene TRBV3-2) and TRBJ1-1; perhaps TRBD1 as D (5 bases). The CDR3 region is CASSPFGVRAEAFF. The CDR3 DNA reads TGTGCCAGCAGCCCATTTGGAGTCAGGGCTGAAGCTTTCTTT.